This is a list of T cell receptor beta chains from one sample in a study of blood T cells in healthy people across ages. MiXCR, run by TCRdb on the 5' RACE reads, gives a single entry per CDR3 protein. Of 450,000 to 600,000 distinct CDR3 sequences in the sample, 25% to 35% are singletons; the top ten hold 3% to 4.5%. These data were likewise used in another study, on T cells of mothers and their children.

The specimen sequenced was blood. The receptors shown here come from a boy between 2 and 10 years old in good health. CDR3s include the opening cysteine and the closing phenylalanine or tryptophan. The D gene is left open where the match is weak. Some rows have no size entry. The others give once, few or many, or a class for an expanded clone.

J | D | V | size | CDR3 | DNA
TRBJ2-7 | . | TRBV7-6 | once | CASSFGQDYEQYF | TGTGCCAGCAGTTTTGGTCAGGACTACGAGCAGTACTTC
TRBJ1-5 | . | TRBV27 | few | CASSLKGDGNQPQHF | TGTGCCAGCAGTTTAAAGGGGGACGGCAATCAGCCCCAGCATTTT
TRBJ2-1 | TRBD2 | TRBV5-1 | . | CASSPRAGGMTSEQFF | TGCGCCAGCAGCCCGAGGGCGGGAGGGATGACAAGTGAGCAGTTCTTC
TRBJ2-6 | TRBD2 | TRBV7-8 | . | CASSLAASGGTLSGASVLTF | TGTGCCAGCAGCTTAGCGGCTAGCGGGGGGACCCTCTCTGGGGCCAGCGTCCTGACTTTC
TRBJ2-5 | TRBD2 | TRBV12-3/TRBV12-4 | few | CASSSGLAGVRGTQYF | TGTGCCAGCAGTTCTGGACTAGCGGGGGTACGTGGGACCCAGTACTTC
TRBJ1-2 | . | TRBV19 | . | CASRHRDIYGYTF | TGTGCCAGTAGGCACCGGGACATCTATGGCTACACCTTC
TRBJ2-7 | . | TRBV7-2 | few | CASSLTWLSYEQYF | TGTGCCAGCAGCTTAACTTGGCTGAGCTACGAGCAGTACTTC
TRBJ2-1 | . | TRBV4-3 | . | CASSPRRGVWDEQFF | TGCGCCAGCAGCCCCCGCAGAGGGGTTTGGGATGAGCAGTTCTTC
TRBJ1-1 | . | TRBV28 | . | CASRARTVNTEAFF | TGTGCCAGCAGAGCCCGGACAGTGAACACTGAAGCTTTCTTT
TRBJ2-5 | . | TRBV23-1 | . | CASKTRGKYF | TGCGCCAGCAAGACACGGGGAAAGTACTTC
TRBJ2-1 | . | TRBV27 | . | CASSPIGGDNEQFF | TGTGCCAGCAGCCCGATCGGGGGAGACAATGAGCAGTTCTTC
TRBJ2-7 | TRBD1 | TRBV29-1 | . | CSVPTGTPYEQYF | TGCAGCGTGCCGACAGGGACCCCCTACGAGCAGTACTTC
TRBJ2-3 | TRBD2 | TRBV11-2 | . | CASSLEATSGAYADTQYF | TGTGCCAGCAGCTTAGAGGCTACTAGCGGGGCCTATGCAGATACGCAGTATTTT
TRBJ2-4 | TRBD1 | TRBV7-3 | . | CASSFQGGDIQYF | TGTGCCAGCAGCTTTCAAGGGGGCGACATTCAGTACTTC
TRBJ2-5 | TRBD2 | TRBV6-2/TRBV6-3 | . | CASGSSGLRGEQYF | TGTGCCAGCGGCTCTAGCGGGCTGCGAGGGGAGCAGTACTTC
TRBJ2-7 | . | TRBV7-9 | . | CASSSRTGPSYEQYF | TGTGCCAGCAGCTCCCGGACGGGCCCCTCCTACGAGCAGTACTTC
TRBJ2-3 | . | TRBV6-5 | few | CASSYSRGRVTDTQYF | TGTGCCAGCAGTTACTCGAGAGGGCGGGTCACAGATACGCAGTATTTT
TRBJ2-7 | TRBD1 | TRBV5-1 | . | CASKPYPGQGTYEQYF | TGCGCCAGCAAGCCCTACCCGGGACAGGGGACCTACGAGCAGTACTTC
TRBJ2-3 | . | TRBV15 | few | CATSRGVAADTQYF | TGTGCCACCAGCAGAGGAGTAGCGGCGGATACGCAGTATTTT
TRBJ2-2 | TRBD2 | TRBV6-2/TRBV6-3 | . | CADCGTSGSTGELFF | TGTGCCGATTGCGGGACTAGCGGGAGTACCGGGGAGCTGTTTTTT
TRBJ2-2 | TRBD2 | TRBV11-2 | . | CASSPIAGRNTGELFF | TGTGCCAGCAGCCCGATAGCGGGGAGGAACACCGGGGAGCTGTTTTTT
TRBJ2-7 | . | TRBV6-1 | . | CASSAPGLSSYEQYF | TGTGCCAGCAGTGCTCCAGGACTGAGCTCCTACGAGCAGTACTTC
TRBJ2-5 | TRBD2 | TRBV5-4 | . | CASSSEAGVQETQYF | TGTGCCAGCAGTTCGGAAGCGGGAGTCCAAGAGACCCAGTACTTC
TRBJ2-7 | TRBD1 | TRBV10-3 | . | CAIRGGLRVYEQYF | TGTGCCATCAGAGGGGGCTTAAGGGTTTACGAGCAGTACTTC
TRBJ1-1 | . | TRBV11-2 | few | CASSLDTFYGAFF | TGTGCCAGCAGCTTAGATACGTTTTATGGAGCTTTCTTT
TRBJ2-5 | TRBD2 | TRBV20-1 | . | CSARALAGERETQYF | TGCAGTGCTAGAGCCCTCGCGGGAGAAAGAGAGACCCAGTACTTC
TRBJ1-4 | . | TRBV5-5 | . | CASSFGVGGTNEKLFF | TGTGCCAGCAGCTTTGGGGTCGGTGGAACTAATGAAAAACTGTTTTTT
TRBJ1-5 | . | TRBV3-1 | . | CASSQGVGRSHQPQHF | TGTGCCAGCAGCCAAGGGGTGGGCAGGTCCCATCAGCCCCAGCATTTT
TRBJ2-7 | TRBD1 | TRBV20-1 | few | CSASTGSQLNLFF | TGCAGTGCTTCGACAGGGTCGCAATTGAATCTGTTCTTC
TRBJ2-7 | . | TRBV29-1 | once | CSVGGRSSYEQYF | TGCAGCGTCGGAGGGAGGAGCTCCTACGAGCAGTACTTC
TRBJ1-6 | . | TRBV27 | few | CASSPGTGRGSPHF | TGTGCCAGCAGTCCGGGGACTGGCCGGGGGTCCCCCCACTTT
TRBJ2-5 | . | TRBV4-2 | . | CASSQSRDSGSRRTQYF | TGTGCCAGCAGCCAATCCCGAGATTCCGGGAGCCGAAGGACCCAGTACTTC
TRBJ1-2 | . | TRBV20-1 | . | CRGNGYTF | TGCAGGGGGAATGGCTACACCTTC
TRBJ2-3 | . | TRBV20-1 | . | CSASGSGASTDTQYF | TGCAGTGCTAGTGGTTCGGGGGCTAGCACAGATACGCAGTATTTT
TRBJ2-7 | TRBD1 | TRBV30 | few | CAWSMAGGQYEQYF | TGTGCCTGGAGTATGGCAGGGGGTCAGTACGAGCAGTACTTC
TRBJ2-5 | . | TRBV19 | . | CASSIEYFGETQYF | TGTGCCAGTAGTATTGAGTATTTTGGCGAGACCCAGTACTTC
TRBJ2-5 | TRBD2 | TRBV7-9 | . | CASSTPGLGGAEEETQYF | TGTGCCAGCAGCACCCCGGGACTAGGAGGGGCTGAGGAAGAGACCCAGTACTTC
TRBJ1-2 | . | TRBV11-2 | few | CASSLVKLSGYTF | TGTGCCAGCAGCTTAGTAAAGCTCTCTGGCTACACCTTC
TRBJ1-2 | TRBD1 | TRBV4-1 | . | CASSQGDRRNYGYTF | TGCGCCAGCAGCCAAGGGGACAGGAGGAACTATGGCTACACCTTC
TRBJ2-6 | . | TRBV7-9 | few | CASRPNRETWGANVLTF | TGTGCCAGCAGACCTAACCGGGAGACCTGGGGGGCCAACGTCCTGACTTTC
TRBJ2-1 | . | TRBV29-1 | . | CSVSGTGEGEQFF | TGCAGCGTATCCGGGACGGGCGAGGGTGAGCAGTTCTTC
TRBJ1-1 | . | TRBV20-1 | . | CSAYPGPYPNTEAFF | TGCAGTGCTTATCCGGGTCCCTACCCGAACACTGAAGCTTTCTTT
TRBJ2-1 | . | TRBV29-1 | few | CSGEASEVVPYNEQFF | TGCAGCGGAGAGGCAAGTGAGGTTGTACCCTACAATGAGCAGTTCTTC
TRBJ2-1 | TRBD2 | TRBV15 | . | CATSRRTSGSNEQFF | TGTGCCACCAGCAGAAGGACTAGCGGGAGCAATGAGCAGTTCTTC
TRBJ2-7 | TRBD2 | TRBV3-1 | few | CASSQVASGNDEQYF | TGTGCCAGCAGCCAAGTCGCTAGCGGGAACGACGAGCAGTACTTC
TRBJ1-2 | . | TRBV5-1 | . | CASSTDGNYGYTF | TGCGCCAGCAGCACAGACGGGAACTATGGCTACACCTTC
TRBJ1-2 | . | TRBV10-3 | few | CAVSVGQNYGYTF | TGTGCCGTCAGTGTTGGGCAGAACTATGGCTACACCTTC
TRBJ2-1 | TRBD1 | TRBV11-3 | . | CASGTGAYNEQFF | TGTGCCAGCGGGACAGGGGCCTACAATGAGCAGTTCTTC
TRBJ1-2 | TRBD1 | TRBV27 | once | CASRKGGQDYYGYTF | TGTGCCAGCAGAAAGGGAGGACAGGATTACTATGGCTACACCTTC
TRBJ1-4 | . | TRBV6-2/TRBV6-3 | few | CASSYVVGQPINEKLFF | TGTGCCAGCAGTTACGTGGTTGGACAGCCTATTAATGAAAAACTGTTTTTT
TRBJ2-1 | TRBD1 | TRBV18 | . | CASSPPNTGANEQFF | TGTGCCAGCTCACCACCTAATACAGGGGCAAATGAGCAGTTCTTC
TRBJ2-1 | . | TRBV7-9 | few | CASSLWGRASYNEQFF | TGTGCCAGCAGCTTATGGGGCAGGGCCTCCTACAATGAGCAGTTCTTC
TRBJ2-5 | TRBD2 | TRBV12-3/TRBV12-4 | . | CASSSSGGAGTQYF | TGTGCCAGCAGCTCTAGCGGAGGGGCCGGGACCCAGTACTTC
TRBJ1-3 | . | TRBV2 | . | CARQGASGNTIYF | TGTGCCAGACAGGGAGCCTCTGGAAACACCATATATTTT
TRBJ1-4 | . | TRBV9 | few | CASSVGSDNEKLFF | TGTGCCAGCAGCGTAGGCAGCGATAATGAAAAACTGTTTTTT
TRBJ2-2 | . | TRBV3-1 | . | CASSQESFTGELFF | TGTGCCAGCAGCCAAGAGTCCTTCACCGGGGAGCTGTTTTTT
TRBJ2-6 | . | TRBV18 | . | CASPGNVHSGANVLTF | TGTGCCAGCCCAGGGAACGTGCATTCTGGGGCCAACGTCCTGACTTTC
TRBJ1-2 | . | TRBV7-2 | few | CASSLTAWGQGRHGYTF | TGTGCCAGCAGCTTAACTGCCTGGGGGCAGGGGAGACATGGCTACACCTTC
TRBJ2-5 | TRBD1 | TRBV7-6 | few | CASSGQGGQETQYF | TGTGCCAGCAGTGGACAGGGGGGTCAAGAGACCCAGTACTTC
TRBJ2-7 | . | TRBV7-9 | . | CASSLRGHKGYEQYF | TGTGCCAGCAGCTTACGTGGCCACAAGGGCTACGAGCAGTACTTC